This entry describes one TCR beta chain. As yet, its antigen is unknown. CDR3 length: 16 residues. Trimming stripped 4 bases from V and 7 bases from J, with 23 bases between. CDR1 is SGHTA, CDR2 FQGTGA, per germline. The data were obtained in a study of cytomegalovirus exposure and HLA in healthy donors. Study-wide results and caveats: Cytomegalovirus association was assigned to approximately 180 TCR beta chains.

Assay used: immunoSEQ multiplex PCR; TCRdb lists only in-frame clones, some missing. The repertoire holds tens of thousands of clones, with roughly 93% as singletons. The origin of this receptor is a man aged 30-40 years in good health and CMV-seronegative. The chain employs TRBV7-3 and TRBJ2-7; perhaps TRBD1 as D (5 bases). Sequencing used PBMCs. The CDR3 is CASSSNGGQGIREQYF. The CDR3 DNA follows: TGTGCCAGCAGCTCAAACGGTGGGCAGGGTATTCGTGAGCAGTACTTC. The full variable domain, in which reference TRBV7-3 and TRBJ2-7 provide the parts outside the CDR3, is GAGVSQTPSNKVTEKGKYVELRCDPISGHTALYWYRQSLGQGPEFLIYFQGTGAADDSGLPNDRFFAVRPEGSVSTLKIQRTERGDSAVYLCASSSNGGQGIREQYFGPGTRLTVT.